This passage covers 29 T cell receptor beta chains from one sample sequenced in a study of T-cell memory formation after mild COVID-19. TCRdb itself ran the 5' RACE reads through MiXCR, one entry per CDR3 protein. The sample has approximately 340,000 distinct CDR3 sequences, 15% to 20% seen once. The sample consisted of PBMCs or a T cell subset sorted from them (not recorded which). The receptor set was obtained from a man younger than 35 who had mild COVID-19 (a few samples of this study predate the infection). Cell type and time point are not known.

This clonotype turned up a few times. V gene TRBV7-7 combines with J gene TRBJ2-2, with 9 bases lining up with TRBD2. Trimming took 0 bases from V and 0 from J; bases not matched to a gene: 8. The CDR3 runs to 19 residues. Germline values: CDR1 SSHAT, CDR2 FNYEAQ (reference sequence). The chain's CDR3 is CASSLARGGGDANTGELFF. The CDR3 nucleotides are TGTGCCAGCAGCTTAGCGCGCGGCGGGGGGGACGCGAACACCGGGGAGCTGTTTTTT.

The CDR3, as DNA: TGTGCCAGCAGTGCCGGGGGAGGAGGTTCACCCCTCCACTTT. Protein product: CASSAGGGGSPLHF. This chain connects TRBV6-1 to TRBJ1-6; a weak D match, TRBD1 (5 bases). This CDR3 region has 14 residues. The germline V and J ends were trimmed by 4 bases and 9 bases, with 13 bases remaining between them. Per germline, CDR1 MNHNS and CDR2 SASEGT.

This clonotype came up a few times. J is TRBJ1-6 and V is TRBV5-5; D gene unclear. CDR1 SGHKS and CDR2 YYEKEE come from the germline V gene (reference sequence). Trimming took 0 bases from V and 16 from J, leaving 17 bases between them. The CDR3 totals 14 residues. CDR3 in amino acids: CASSLEVPAGELHF. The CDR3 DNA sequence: TGTGCCAGCAGCTTGGAAGTCCCCGCTGGGGAACTCCACTTT.

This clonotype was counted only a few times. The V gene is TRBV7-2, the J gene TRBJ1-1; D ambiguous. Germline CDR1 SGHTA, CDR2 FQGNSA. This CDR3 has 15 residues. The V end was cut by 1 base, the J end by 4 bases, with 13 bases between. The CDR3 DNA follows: TGTGCCAGCAGCTTAGGTTCGGCTTTGGGCACTGAAGCTTTCTTT. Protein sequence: CASSLGSALGTEAFF.

CDR3 loop: CASSFAGLIEAFF. CDR3 sequence (DNA): TGTGCCAGCAGCTTCGCTGGGCTGATTGAAGCTTTCTTT. The chain employs TRBV3-1 and TRBJ1-1, with unresolved D. Germline V gene sequence: CDR1 LGHDT, CDR2 YNNKEL (reference sequence). CDR3 length: 13 amino acids. V dropped 5 bases and J dropped 7 bases, with 14 bases sitting between them. The full variable domain, its missing parts supplied by reference TRBV3-1 and TRBJ1-1, is DTAVSQTPKYLVTQMGNDKSIKCEQNLGHDTMYWYKQDSKKFLKIMFSYNNKELIINETVPNRFSPKSPDKAHLNLHINSLELGDSAVYFCASSFAGLIEAFFGQGTRLTVV.

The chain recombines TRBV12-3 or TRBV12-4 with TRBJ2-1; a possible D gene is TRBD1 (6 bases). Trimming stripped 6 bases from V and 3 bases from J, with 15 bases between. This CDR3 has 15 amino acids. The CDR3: CASRRDTRLYNEQFF. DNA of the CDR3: TGTGCCAGCAGGAGGGACACCCGACTCTACAATGAGCAGTTCTTC.

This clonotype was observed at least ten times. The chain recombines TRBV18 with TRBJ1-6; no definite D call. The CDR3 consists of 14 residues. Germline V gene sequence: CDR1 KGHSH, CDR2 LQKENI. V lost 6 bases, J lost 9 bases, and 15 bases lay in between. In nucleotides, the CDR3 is TGTGCCAGCTCGCAATCTACCCAATCTTCACCCCTCCACTTT. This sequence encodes CASSQSTQSSPLHF. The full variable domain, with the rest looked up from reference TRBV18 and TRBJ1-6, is NAGVMQNPRHLVRRRGQEARLRCSPMKGHSHVYWYRQLPEEGLKFMVYLQKENIIDESGMPKERFSAEFPKEGPSILRIQQVVRGDSAAYFCASSQSTQSSPLHFGNGTRLTVT.

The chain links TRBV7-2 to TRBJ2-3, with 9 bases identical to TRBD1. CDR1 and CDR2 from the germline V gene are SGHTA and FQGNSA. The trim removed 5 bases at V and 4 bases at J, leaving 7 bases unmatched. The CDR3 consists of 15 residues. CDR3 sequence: CASSLGTGSADTQYF. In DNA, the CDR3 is TGTGCCAGCAGCCTAGGGACAGGGAGCGCAGATACGCAGTATTTT.

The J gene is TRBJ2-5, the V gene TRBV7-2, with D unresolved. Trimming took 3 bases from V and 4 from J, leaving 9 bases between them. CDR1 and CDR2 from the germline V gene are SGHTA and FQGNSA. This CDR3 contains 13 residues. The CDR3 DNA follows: TGTGCCAGCAGCTTCTTTAACGGAGAGACCCAGTACTTC. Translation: CASSFFNGETQYF.

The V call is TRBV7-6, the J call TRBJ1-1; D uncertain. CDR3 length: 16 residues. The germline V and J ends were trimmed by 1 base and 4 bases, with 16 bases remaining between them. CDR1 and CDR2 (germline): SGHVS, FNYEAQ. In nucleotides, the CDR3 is TGTGCCAGCAGCTTAGTGGCGACCCAGGTGGGCACTGAAGCTTTCTTT. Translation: CASSLVATQVGTEAFF.

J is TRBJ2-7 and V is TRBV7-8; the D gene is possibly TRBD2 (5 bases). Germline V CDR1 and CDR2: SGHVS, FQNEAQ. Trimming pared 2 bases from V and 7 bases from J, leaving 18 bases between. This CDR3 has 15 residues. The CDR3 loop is CASSLQFESGKEQYF. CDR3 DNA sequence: TGTGCCAGCAGCTTACAGTTCGAGTCCGGGAAAGAGCAGTACTTC.

This CDR3 reads CSARDYGGQSSYNEQFF. CDR3 in DNA: TGCAGTGCTAGAGATTACGGGGGGCAAAGCTCCTACAATGAGCAGTTCTTC. The rearrangement links TRBV20-1 to TRBJ2-1; TRBD2 might be the D (7 bases). The CDR3 runs to 17 residues. CDR1 is DFQATT, CDR2 SNEGSKA, per germline (reference sequence). Trimming pared 0 bases from V and 0 bases from J, leaving 15 bases between.

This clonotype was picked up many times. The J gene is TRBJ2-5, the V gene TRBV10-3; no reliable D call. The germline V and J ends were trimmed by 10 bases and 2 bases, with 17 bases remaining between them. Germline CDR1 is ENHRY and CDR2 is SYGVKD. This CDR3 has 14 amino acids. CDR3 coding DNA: TGTGCCACCGCTGGGCCGCGCGTACAAGAGACCCAGTACTTC. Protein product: CATAGPRVQETQYF.

CDR3 in DNA: TGCGCCAGCAGCCAAGCAGGGGGGACAGGGGGACATGAGCAGTTCTTC. As protein: CASSQAGGTGGHEQFF. This sequence joins TRBV4-3 and TRBJ2-1; 11 bases align to TRBD1. After removal of 1 base from V and 8 bases from J, the junction contained 7 bases not matched to a gene. The CDR3 sequence is 16 residues long. Per the germline V gene, CDR1 is LGHNA and CDR2 is YSLEER.

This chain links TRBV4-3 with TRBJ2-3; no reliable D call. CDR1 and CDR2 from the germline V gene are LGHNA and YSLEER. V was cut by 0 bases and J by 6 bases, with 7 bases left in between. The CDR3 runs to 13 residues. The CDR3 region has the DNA TGCGCCAGCAGCCAAGATGAGGAGGATACGCAGTATTTT. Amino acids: CASSQDEEDTQYF.

In DNA form, the CDR3 reads TGCAGCGTTGATGGCCAAGCGGGACAGGGCTATGGCTACACCTTC. Protein: CSVDGQAGQGYGYTF. The genes are TRBV29-1 and TRBJ1-2, with 9 bases lining up with TRBD1. The V segment lost 3 bases and the J segment 4 bases; nucleotides outside the gene matches: 9. The CDR3 is 15 amino acids. Germline-derived CDR1 and CDR2 are SQVTM and ANQGSEA.

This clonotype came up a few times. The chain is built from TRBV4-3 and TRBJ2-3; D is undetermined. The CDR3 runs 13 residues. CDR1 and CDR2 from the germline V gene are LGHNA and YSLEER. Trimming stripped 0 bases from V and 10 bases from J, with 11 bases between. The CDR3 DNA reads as TGCGCCAGCAGCCAAGATCCAGGCTCTTCGCAGTATTTT. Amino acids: CASSQDPGSSQYF.

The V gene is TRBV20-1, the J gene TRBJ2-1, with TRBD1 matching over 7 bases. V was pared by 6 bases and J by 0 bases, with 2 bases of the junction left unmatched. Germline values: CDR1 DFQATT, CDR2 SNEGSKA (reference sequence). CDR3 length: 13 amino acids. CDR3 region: CSATGDSYNEQFF. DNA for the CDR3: TGCAGTGCAACAGGGGACTCCTACAATGAGCAGTTCTTC.

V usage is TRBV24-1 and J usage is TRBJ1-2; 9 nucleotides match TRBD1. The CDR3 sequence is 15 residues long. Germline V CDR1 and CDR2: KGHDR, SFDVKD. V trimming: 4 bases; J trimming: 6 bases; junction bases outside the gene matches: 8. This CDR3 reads CATSDSGQGRDGYTF. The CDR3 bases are TGTGCCACCAGTGACTCGGGACAGGGCCGGGATGGCTACACCTTC.

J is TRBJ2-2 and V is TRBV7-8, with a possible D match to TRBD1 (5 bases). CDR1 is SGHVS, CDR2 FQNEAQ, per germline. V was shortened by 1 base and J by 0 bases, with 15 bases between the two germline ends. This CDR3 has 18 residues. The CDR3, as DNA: TGTGCCAGCAGCTTAGGATTAGACAGTTTTCCGAACACCGGGGAGCTGTTTTTT. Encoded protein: CASSLGLDSFPNTGELFF.

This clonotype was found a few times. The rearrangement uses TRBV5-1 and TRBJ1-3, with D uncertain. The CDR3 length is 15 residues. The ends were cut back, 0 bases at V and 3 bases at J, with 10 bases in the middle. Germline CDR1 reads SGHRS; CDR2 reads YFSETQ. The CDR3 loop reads CASSLDGLGGNTIYF. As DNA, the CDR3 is TGCGCCAGCAGCTTGGATGGCCTCGGTGGAAACACCATATATTTT.

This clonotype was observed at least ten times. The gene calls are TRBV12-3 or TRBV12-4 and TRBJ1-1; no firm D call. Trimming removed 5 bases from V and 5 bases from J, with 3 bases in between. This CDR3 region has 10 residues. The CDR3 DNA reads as TGTGCCAGCAGTCGGACTGAAGCTTTCTTT. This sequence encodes CASSRTEAFF.

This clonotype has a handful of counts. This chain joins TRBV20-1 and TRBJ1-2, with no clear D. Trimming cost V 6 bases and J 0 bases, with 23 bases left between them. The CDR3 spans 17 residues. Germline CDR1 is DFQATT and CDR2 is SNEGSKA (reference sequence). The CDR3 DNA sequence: TGCAGTGCCCACGGATGGGCAAGCACCGCCCCTAACTATGGCTACACCTTC. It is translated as CSAHGWASTAPNYGYTF.

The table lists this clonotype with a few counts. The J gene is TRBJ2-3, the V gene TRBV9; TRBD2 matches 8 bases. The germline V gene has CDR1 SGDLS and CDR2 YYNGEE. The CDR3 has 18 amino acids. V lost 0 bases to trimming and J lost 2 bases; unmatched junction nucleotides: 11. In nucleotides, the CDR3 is TGTGCCAGCAGCGTAGATCCGAAACTAGCGGCCCTCACAGATACGCAGTATTTT. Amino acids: CASSVDPKLAALTDTQYF.

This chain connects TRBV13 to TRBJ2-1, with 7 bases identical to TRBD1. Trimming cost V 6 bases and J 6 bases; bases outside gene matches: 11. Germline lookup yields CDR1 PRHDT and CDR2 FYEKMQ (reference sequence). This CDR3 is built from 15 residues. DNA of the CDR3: TGTGCCAGCAGTTTTTTTGACAGGGATGGCAATGAGCAGTTCTTC. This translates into CASSFFDRDGNEQFF.

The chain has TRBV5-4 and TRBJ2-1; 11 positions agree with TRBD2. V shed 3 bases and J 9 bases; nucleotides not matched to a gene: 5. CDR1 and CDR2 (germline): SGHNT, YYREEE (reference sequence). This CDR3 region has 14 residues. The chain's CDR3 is CASSYSGGVAEQFF. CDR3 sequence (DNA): TGTGCCAGCAGCTATAGCGGGGGGGTTGCTGAGCAGTTCTTC.

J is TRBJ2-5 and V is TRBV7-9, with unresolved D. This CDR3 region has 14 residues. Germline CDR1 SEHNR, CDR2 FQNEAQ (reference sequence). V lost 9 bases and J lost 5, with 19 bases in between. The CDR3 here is CASKRVTALETQYF. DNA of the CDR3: TGTGCCAGTAAACGAGTGACGGCCCTGGAGACCCAGTACTTC.

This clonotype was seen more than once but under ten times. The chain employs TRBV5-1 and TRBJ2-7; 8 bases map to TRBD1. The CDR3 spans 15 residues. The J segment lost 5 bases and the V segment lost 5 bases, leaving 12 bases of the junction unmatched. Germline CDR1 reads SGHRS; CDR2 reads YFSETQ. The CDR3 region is CASSLRQGKENEQYV. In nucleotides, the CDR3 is TGCGCCAGCAGTTTACGACAGGGGAAAGAGAACGAGCAGTACGTC.

CDR3 region: CSARELRGYTF. CDR3 in DNA: TGCAGTGCTAGGGAGCTGCGTGGCTACACCTTC. J is TRBJ1-2 and V is TRBV20-1; D remains unclear. Germline V lookup: CDR1 DFQATT, CDR2 SNEGSKA (reference sequence). Trimming took off 3 bases at V and 7 bases at J, with 9 bases between the two ends. This CDR3 is built from 11 residues.